A selection of T cell receptor beta chains follows, all from one sample in a study of blood T cell repertoires in COVID-19. Method: immunoSEQ multiplex PCR; TCRdb's copy keeps in-frame clones and lacks some. The table lists 110,000 to 150,000 clones, 86% of them singletons. Sequenced: PBMCs or T cells enriched from blood (not recorded which). These receptors were obtained from a man aged 50 to 60 who had recovered from COVID-19. Both conserved end residues are part of each CDR3. Fields, in order: clone size, J gene, D gene, V gene, CDR3 DNA, CDR3 protein. The D gene is left open where the match is weak. Where a row states a size, it is once, few, many or the class of an expanded clone; other rows omit it.

once	TRBJ2-6	.	TRBV2	TGTGCCAGCAGTTCAGCGAGATCTGGGGCCAACGTCCTGACTTTC	CASSSARSGANVLTF
.	TRBJ2-2	.	TRBV6-6	TGTGCCAGCAGTTACTCAGAGACCGGGGAGCTGTTTTTT	CASSYSETGELFF
.	TRBJ2-7	.	TRBV7-6	TGTGCCAGCAGCCCAACCGCGGACACCTCCTACGAGCAGTACTTC	CASSPTADTSYEQYF
.	TRBJ1-1	.	TRBV30	TGTGCCTGGAGAGACGACAGGAACACTGAAGCTTTCTTT	CAWRDDRNTEAFF
.	TRBJ2-3	.	TRBV4-3	TGCGCCAGCAGCCAAGGCGTAACAGATACGCAGTATTTT	CASSQGVTDTQYF
.	TRBJ1-6	TRBD1	TRBV16	TGTGCCAGCAGCCAATCGGGGACAGGGTGGTCACCCCTCCACTTT	CASSQSGTGWSPLHF
.	TRBJ2-2	.	TRBV3-1/TRBV3-2	TGTGCCAGCAGCCAATTCATCCGGACTGGGGAGCTGTTTTTT	CASSQFIRTGELFF
.	TRBJ1-2	.	TRBV28	TGTGCCAGTCAGCCCGAGGCCGCGGCGGGGAACTATGGCTACACCTTC	CASQPEAAAGNYGYTF
.	TRBJ1-2	.	TRBV5-1	TGCGCCAGCAGCCCGGGGGGGACTGGCGGCTACACCTTC	CASSPGGTGGYTF
.	TRBJ1-5	TRBD1	TRBV5-1	TGCGCCAGCAGCAAAGGGGACAGGTATAGCAATCAGCCCCAGCATTTT	CASSKGDRYSNQPQHF
few	TRBJ1-1	TRBD1	TRBV2	TGTGCCAGCAGTGAGTTCCGACAGGGGAACACTGAAGCTTTCTTT	CASSEFRQGNTEAFF
.	TRBJ1-2	.	TRBV28	TGTGCCAGCAGTCCAGGAGGAAGTGACTATGGCTACACCTTC	CASSPGGSDYGYTF
.	TRBJ2-3	TRBD1	TRBV7-9	TGTGCCAGCAGCTTACTGCAGGGGGCCACAGATACGCAGTATTTT	CASSLLQGATDTQYF
.	TRBJ2-3	TRBD1	TRBV6-5	TGTGCCAGCAGTCAGAGGGGGCGCGGCACAGATACGCAGTATTTT	CASSQRGRGTDTQYF
.	TRBJ1-6	.	TRBV11-2	TGTGCCAGCACCCGAAGCGGGGGTACGGCATCACCCCTCCACTTT	CASTRSGGTASPLHF
.	TRBJ2-1	.	TRBV6-5	TGTGCCAGCACCCGAGCAGGTGAGCAGTTCTTC	CASTRAGEQFF
.	TRBJ2-1	TRBD2	TRBV6-2/TRBV6-3	TGTGCCAGCAGTTACTCGACTAGCGGGGGTGGGACCTACAATGAGCAGTTCTTC	CASSYSTSGGGTYNEQFF
.	TRBJ1-2	TRBD1	TRBV2	TGTGCCAGCAGTTCCTTAGGGGGCGCGGGTGGCTACACCTTC	CASSSLGGAGGYTF
.	TRBJ1-1	.	TRBV16	TGTGCCAGCAGTTCTGGGCCTAATGTTGGCGTCACTGAAGCTTTCTTT	CASSSGPNVGVTEAFF
once	TRBJ2-1	.	TRBV7-2	TGTGCCAGCAGCTTAGTTCTGAGCAGGGGACCGTTCTTC	CASSLVLSRGPFF
.	TRBJ1-1	TRBD1	TRBV5-1	TGCGCCAGCAGAACAGGGGATAAGACTGAAGCTTTCTTT	CASRTGDKTEAFF
.	TRBJ1-5	.	TRBV5-1	TGCGCCAGCAGCCTAGACTATGCCCAGCCCCAGCATTTT	CASSLDYAQPQHF
.	TRBJ1-4	.	TRBV3-1/TRBV3-2	TGTGCCAGCAGCCAAGGGGGCCACGGACAATCTAATGAAAAACTGTTTTTT	CASSQGGHGQSNEKLFF
.	TRBJ2-7	TRBD2	TRBV6-5	TGTGCCAGCAGTTACTCGTCTACTAGCGGGGGCTACGAGCAGTACTTC	CASSYSSTSGGYEQYF
.	TRBJ1-3	TRBD1	TRBV28	TGTGCCAGCAGTTCGCAGGGGGCATCTTGGGACACCATATATTTT	CASSSQGASWDTIYF
.	TRBJ1-4	TRBD1	TRBV5-5	TGTGCCAGCAGCCCCCGGAGGGACAGCCCTAATGAAAAACTGTTTTTT	CASSPRRDSPNEKLFF
.	TRBJ1-2	.	TRBV2	TGTGCCAGCACCGAACAGGCCCAGAGAGGCTACACCTTC	CASTEQAQRGYTF
once	TRBJ1-6	.	TRBV14	TGTGCCAGCAGCCAAGACCACGGTCCAACCTATAATTCACCCCTCCACTTT	CASSQDHGPTYNSPLHF
.	TRBJ2-1	TRBD2	TRBV9	TGTGCCAGCAGCGTAGTAAGCGGGAGTTACAATGAGCAGTTCTTC	CASSVVSGSYNEQFF
.	TRBJ2-3	.	TRBV7-8	TGTGCCAGCAGCTTAGACAGTAGCACAGATACGCAGTATTTT	CASSLDSSTDTQYF
.	TRBJ1-2	TRBD1	TRBV30	TGTGCCTGGAGTTTACAGGGGGATGGCTACACCTTC	CAWSLQGDGYTF
medium-sized	TRBJ2-7	TRBD1	TRBV11-3	TGTGCCAGCAGCTCGGGACAGGGAGACGAGCAGTACTTC	CASSSGQGDEQYF
.	TRBJ2-3	.	TRBV6-5	TGTGCCAGCAGGCTTACAGGCTACACAGATACGCAGTATTTT	CASRLTGYTDTQYF
.	TRBJ2-7	TRBD2	TRBV7-2	TGTGCCAGCAGCTTAGAGGGCGGGAGAACCTACGAGCAGTACTTC	CASSLEGGRTYEQYF
.	TRBJ1-2	TRBD1	TRBV5-1	TGCGCCAGCAGCATGATGCCGGGACAGGGGGCTCAGGGCTACACCTTC	CASSMMPGQGAQGYTF
.	TRBJ2-5	TRBD2	TRBV15	TGTGCCACCAGCAGAGATCGTCTAGCGGGAGAGACCCAGTACTTC	CATSRDRLAGETQYF
.	TRBJ1-6	.	TRBV2	TGTGCCAGCAGGCTAGGGACTGAGGATAATTCACCCCTCCACTTT	CASRLGTEDNSPLHF
.	TRBJ2-3	.	TRBV20-1	TGCAGTGCTGTCGCGGAGGGTACGCAGTATTTT	CSAVAEGTQYF
.	TRBJ2-5	TRBD1	TRBV7-9	TGTGCCAGCAGCTTAGCAGGGGGCCGGGCGACCCAGTACTTC	CASSLAGGRATQYF
.	TRBJ1-1	TRBD1	TRBV7-8	TGTGCCAGCAGGCCAGACAGGGGATTGAACACTGAAGCTTTCTTT	CASRPDRGLNTEAFF
once	TRBJ2-2	TRBD2	TRBV6-2/TRBV6-3	TGTGCCAGCAGCTTCGCGGGGGGAAGGTCCGGGGAGCTGTTTTTT	CASSFAGGRSGELFF
few	TRBJ1-4	.	TRBV11-2	TGTGCCAGCAGCCCAACAACGAGGGGGAATGAAAAACTGTTTTTT	CASSPTTRGNEKLFF
.	TRBJ1-1	TRBD1	TRBV28	TGTGCCAGCAGTTTCGAATGGAGTCGGGACAGACGGAACACTGAAGCTTTCTTT	CASSFEWSRDRRNTEAFF
.	TRBJ1-6	.	TRBV18	TGTGCCAGCTCACCTGAAACAGCTAATTCACCCCTCCACTTT	CASSPETANSPLHF
.	TRBJ2-1	.	TRBV3-1/TRBV3-2	TGTGCCAGCAGCCATTCCTTCCTTTACAATGAGCAGTTCTTC	CASSHSFLYNEQFF
.	TRBJ2-5	.	TRBV6-9	TGTGCCAGCAGTTCTACCGACGCAAGTTCCGGGCAGGGGCGGCGGGAGACCCAGTACTTC	CASSSTDASSGQGRRETQYF
.	TRBJ2-1	TRBD2	TRBV11-2	TGTGCCAGCAGCGTAACGCCTAGCGGAGCATGGGGTGAGCAGTTCTTC	CASSVTPSGAWGEQFF